This TCR beta chain was observed in a study of glioma-infiltrating T cells (dated by TCRdb to the mid-2010s). About the investigation overall: Low-grade gliomas were WHO grade II oligodendrogliomas or astrocytomas, and glioblastomas were WHO grade IV tumors sampled at initial rather than recurrent diagnosis. Before surgery, glioma patients were given dexamethasone for six or fewer days. Sequencing coverage of roughly 4- to 11-fold of about 910,000 peripheral T cells was targeted for blood libraries. Glioma tissue, non-neoplastic brain tissue and matched peripheral blood mononuclear cells were used as sources from which TCR alpha- and beta-chain repertoires were sequenced. To measure divergence between tissue and blood T-cell populations, each tissue-infiltrating repertoire was compared with the peripheral blood repertoire of the same patient. The paired cohort was made up of three low-grade glioma patients, eight or nine primary glioblastoma patients and three non-glioma patients who contributed non-neoplastic brain tissue.

Immediately after resection, surgical brain or tumor specimens were cryofrozen in liquid nitrogen, with peripheral blood cells collected concurrently. The iRepertoire nested amplicon-rescue multiplex PCR (arm-PCR) platform was used to amplify TCR alpha and beta CDR3 regions from RNA. The input for one-step reverse transcription and amplification was roughly 100-450 ng of either tissue mRNA or PBMC total RNA. Following bead purification, Illumina adapters were added by a secondary multiplex PCR, and libraries between 200 and 400 bp were gel-purified. The libraries contained internal 6-nucleotide barcodes that were used for demultiplexing. Libraries were sequenced on an Illumina MiSeq with 2x220 or 2x250 nucleotide paired-end reads. The authors' analysis ran thus. Paired reads were merged using FLASH 1.2.11 and were aligned to the GRCh37 human genome using BWA-MEM, after which TRA and TRB reads were extracted. V and J assignment used an IMGT-derived reference of cassette sequences and CDR3 motifs that included pseudogenes. Three-frame translation of reads was performed, and productive CDR3s were defined as those with a C...FGXG motif and no stop codons. Clonotypes were defined as unique combinations of V-J cassette pair and CDR3 amino acid sequence. Hamming distance filtering was applied to reads, with thresholds set by the sequence error rate of each sample in mapped regions. Through fastp at Q25 and MiXCR, TCRdb rebuilt clones from the public reads, retaining in-frame beta chains. CDR3 protein sequences are deduplicated, and each keeps its most common genes and DNA. These V and J calls are TCRdb output, not the study's own analysis. The sample yields more than 300,000 distinct CDR3 sequences; around 45% were counted once. Around 11% of the sample is taken by the ten largest.

Points on this clonotype: The antigen it binds to is not known. Nothing much larger sits one base from this clone, and base qualities are not available.

Between the V and J ends, shortened by 3 bases and 9 bases respectively, the junction contains 12 bases. The CDR3 numbers 12 residues from cysteine through phenylalanine. Just CDR3 DNA is preserved here, 36 bases in frame from base 1. The germline V gene (reference sequence) gives CDR1 as SEHNR and CDR2 as FQNEAQ. Results the study describes overall, beyond this receptor: VJ-independent divergence between tissue and blood was lower than expected in non-neoplastic patients but higher than expected in all gliomas, particularly low-grade gliomas. A signature set of shared blood CDR3 motifs marked patients with low tissue-blood divergence and was depleted in highly divergent patients. Tissue and blood shared very few CDR3 sequences, a result attributed to high CDR3 diversity and limited sampling. The group comparisons were based on small numbers of patients: three non-neoplastic, three low-grade glioma and eight glioblastoma patients.

The sample was glioma tissue, nonneoplastic brain tissue, or PBMCs (not recorded which). The source of this sequence is a human donor with low-grade glioma or glioblastoma, undergoing nonglioma brain surgery, or in good health (not recorded which). The V and J genes are TRBV7-9 and TRBJ2-7; no D gene call is confident. The CDR3 amino acid sequence is: CASSLGRLGQYF. The sequence in DNA is TGTGCCAGCAGCTTGGGCCGGCTCGGGCAGTACTTC.